What follows describes a single T cell receptor beta chain. In the original processing: Amplification with reference gene primers provided the estimates of nucleated cell counts. Repertoires were generated with immunoSEQ multiplex PCR, while TCRdb's copy carries only in-frame clones and drops some. V, J and clone size were drawn from that table, and D and trimming were deduced from the DNA. The table has about 200,000 clones, roughly 88% seen once. This record belongs to a study of blood T cell repertoires in COVID-19. The CDR3 spans 14 residues. Germline assignment: CDR1 MDHEN and CDR2 SYDVKM. Trimming removed 9 bases from V and 2 bases from J, with 16 bases in between.

The sequence came from a man in his forties with acute COVID-19. The V and J genes are TRBV28 and TRBJ1-1, with a possible D match to TRBD1 (6 bases). Sequencing input: PBMCs or T cells enriched from blood (not recorded which). The CDR3, as DNA: TGTGCCAGTATCCCGGGGACATCTAACACTGAAGCTTTCTTT. Translation: CASIPGTSNTEAFF.